A selection of T cell receptor beta chains follows, all from one sample in a study of T cell responses to AZD1222 COVID-19 vaccine. Profiled with immunoSEQ multiplex PCR; TCRdb holds only in-frame clones, not every one. The repertoire holds approximately 150,000 clones, with around 84% as singletons. The sequenced sample was peripheral blood, obtained 28 days after the second AZD1222 dose. Every receptor here comes from an adult who received the AZD1222 COVID-19 vaccine. Each CDR3 is given with its conserved first and last residue. A D gene is named only where the DNA matches it firmly. Only some rows state a clone size, as once, few, many or a class for expanded clones.

>NA|NA|TRBJ2-3|TRBV3-1/TRBV3-2
CATGGPTDTQYF
TGTGCCACGGGGGGCCCCACAGATACGCAGTATTTT
>NA|NA|TRBJ2-2|TRBV27
CASSPTGLPTGELFF
TGTGCCAGCAGTCCAACGGGACTCCCCACCGGGGAGCTGTTTTTT
>NA|TRBD1|TRBJ1-5|TRBV7-2
CASGYGQGGASAQHF
TGTGCCAGCGGATACGGACAGGGGGGGGCGAGTGCCCAGCATTTT
>NA|TRBD2|TRBJ2-5|TRBV3-1/TRBV3-2
CASSTTSSTQYF
TGTGCCAGCAGCACGACTAGCTCCACCCAGTACTTC
>NA|NA|TRBJ2-6|TRBV2
CAGTGYSGANVLTF
TGTGCCGGAACAGGTTACTCTGGGGCCAACGTCCTGACTTTC
>NA|NA|TRBJ2-7|TRBV5-1
CASSLAQVHEQYF
TGCGCCAGCAGCTTGGCCCAGGTTCACGAGCAGTACTTC
>NA|NA|TRBJ2-1|TRBV19
CASSIGSGIGDEQFF
TGTGCCAGTAGTATTGGCAGCGGAATCGGCGATGAGCAGTTCTTC
>NA|TRBD2|TRBJ2-7|TRBV7-8
CASSKLLGLAGYF
TGTGCCAGCAGCAAGTTACTGGGACTAGCGGGATACTTC
>NA|TRBD2|TRBJ2-5|TRBV9
CASSFGTSGETQYF
TGTGCCAGCTCCTTCGGGACTAGCGGGGAGACCCAGTACTTC
>NA|NA|TRBJ1-1|TRBV2
CASKSQGPTEAFF
TGTGCCAGCAAGTCACAGGGCCCCACTGAAGCTTTCTTT
>NA|NA|TRBJ1-4|TRBV10-1
CASSHPGREEKLFF
TGCGCCAGCAGTCATCCCGGCAGGGAAGAAAAACTGTTTTTT
>few|NA|TRBJ2-2|TRBV12-3/TRBV12-4
CASSLTNTGELFF
TGTGCCAGCAGTTTAACTAACACCGGGGAGCTGTTTTTT
>few|NA|TRBJ1-4|TRBV28
CASSFLGHGEKLFF
TGTGCCAGCAGCTTCCTTGGACACGGAGAAAAACTGTTTTTT
>NA|NA|TRBJ2-3|TRBV10-1
CASAKASSPGLTDTQYF
TGCGCCAGCGCAAAGGCCTCTAGCCCCGGCCTGACAGATACGCAGTATTTT
>NA|NA|TRBJ2-7|TRBV6-6
CASSYSNSYEQYF
TGTGCCAGCAGTTACTCGAACAGCTACGAGCAGTACTTC
>NA|NA|TRBJ2-7|TRBV5-1
CASSLDRDYEQYF
TGCGCCAGCAGCTTGGACAGGGATTACGAGCAGTACTTC
>NA|NA|TRBJ2-3|TRBV10-2
CATVGISEGTDTQYF
TGCGCTACTGTGGGGATTAGTGAGGGCACAGATACGCAGTATTTT
>NA|TRBD1|TRBJ1-1|TRBV11-3
CASSLSGGLSEAFF
TGTGCCAGCAGCCTTTCAGGGGGCTTGTCTGAAGCTTTCTTT
>NA|NA|TRBJ1-2|TRBV7-2
CASSLSHDYGYTF
TGTGCCAGCAGCTTAAGCCACGACTATGGCTACACCTTC
>NA|NA|TRBJ2-2|TRBV7-9
CASSSFVSGELFF
TGTGCCAGCAGCTCCTTCGTCTCCGGGGAGCTGTTTTTT